The 12 T cell receptor beta chains listed next were all sequenced from one sample in a study of blood T cell repertoires in COVID-19. This table comes from immunoSEQ multiplex PCR, and its TCRdb copy is limited to in-frame clones, with some not included. The sample lists roughly 100,000 clones, roughly 92% occurring once. Sequencing was carried out using peripheral blood. These receptors were taken from a woman aged 45-65 years with COVID-19, enrolled during active disease.

The genes are TRBV7-3 and TRBJ2-3; the D gene is possibly TRBD2 (6 bases). This CDR3 is built from 16 residues. The V gene's germline CDR1 is SGHTA and CDR2 FQGTGA. V lost 5 bases and J 0 bases, leaving 15 bases between the germline ends. Written as DNA, the CDR3 is TGTGCCAGCAGCCCAAGCGGCGGGGCGAGCACAGATACGCAGTATTTT. It codes for CASSPSGGASTDTQYF.

This sequence joins TRBV4-1 and TRBJ1-3, with TRBD1 as a possible D gene (5 bases). This CDR3 spans 15 amino acids. CDR1 and CDR2 (germline): MGHRA, YSYEKL. Trimming left V 1 base short and J 0 bases short, with 7 bases between. The CDR3 DNA sequence: TGCGCCAGCAGCCAAGCCGGGGGCTCTGGAAACACCATATATTTT. Residues: CASSQAGGSGNTIYF.

This chain uses TRBV9 with TRBJ1-4; D is possibly TRBD1 (5 bases). Germline V gives CDR1 SGDLS, CDR2 YYNGEE. The ends were cut back, 0 bases at V and 7 bases at J, with 13 bases in the middle. The CDR3 contains 15 residues. The chain's CDR3 is CASSVGGRVSEKLFF. CDR3 nucleotides: TGTGCCAGCAGCGTAGGGGGCAGGGTATCTGAAAAACTGTTTTTT.

V and J are TRBV2 and TRBJ1-1; D is unclear. This CDR3 contains 14 residues. V shed 7 bases and J shed 0 bases, with 12 bases lying between them. Germline values: CDR1 SNHLY, CDR2 FYNNEI. The CDR3 DNA follows: TGTGCCAGCATCACGGGGTCCATGAACACTGAAGCTTTCTTT. This translates into CASITGSMNTEAFF.

The CDR3 is CATSRAQKTGINYGYTF. CDR3 in DNA: TGTGCCACCAGCAGAGCGCAGAAGACAGGGATCAACTATGGCTACACCTTC. This chain uses TRBV15 with TRBJ1-2; 7 positions agree with TRBD1. Trimming at V came to 1 base and at J to 2 bases, leaving 10 bases not matched to a gene. CDR3 size: 17 residues. Germline V gene sequence: CDR1 LNHNV, CDR2 YYDKDF (reference sequence).

V is TRBV7-9 and J is TRBJ1-2, with D perhaps matching TRBD1 (6 bases). There are 14 residues in the CDR3. Germline V gene data show CDR1 as SEHNR and CDR2 as FQNEAQ (reference sequence). The ends were cut back, 3 bases at V and 5 bases at J, with 13 bases in the middle. CDR3 protein: CASSFDRLLYGYTF. The CDR3 DNA reads as TGTGCCAGCAGCTTCGACAGGCTCCTTTATGGCTACACCTTC.

This chain joins TRBV14 and TRBJ1-4; a weak D match, TRBD1 (6 bases). The CDR3 runs 15 residues. Germline CDR1 and CDR2: SGHDN and FVKESK. Trimming removed 2 bases from V and 7 bases from J, with 14 bases in between. The CDR3 DNA sequence: TGTGCCAGCAGCCAACTTCAGGGGTATGGTGAAAAACTGTTTTTT. This sequence encodes CASSQLQGYGEKLFF.

This rearrangement joins TRBV2 to TRBJ1-3; D perhaps matches TRBD1 (5 bases). This CDR3 has 15 amino acids. Trimming removed 4 bases at V and 2 bases at J, with 12 bases between. Per the germline V gene, CDR1 is SNHLY and CDR2 is FYNNEI. CDR3 amino acids: CASSVGPGPGNTIYF. CDR3 bases: TGTGCCAGCAGTGTAGGTCCAGGGCCTGGAAACACCATATATTTT.

This clone has just one count. V and J are TRBV2 and TRBJ2-7; 16 bases are shared with TRBD2. CDR1 is SNHLY and CDR2 is FYNNEI in the germline V gene. Germline trimming cut 7 bases from V and 1 base from J; bases unmatched to any gene: 10. CDR3 size: 18 residues. The CDR3 DNA is TGTGCCAGCATTTACCTCCCGGGACTAGCGGGGGGGTCCTACGAGCAGTACGTC. Translating it yields CASIYLPGLAGGSYEQYV.

This chain joins TRBV30 and TRBJ1-2; TRBD1 aligns across 7 bases. V shed 1 base and J 6 bases; nucleotides not matched to a gene: 11. The CDR3 loop spans 15 amino acids. Germline V CDR1 and CDR2: GTSNPN, SVGIG (reference sequence). The CDR3 DNA reads TGTGCCTGGAGTGACAGACAGGGAACGGGTGATGGCTACACCTTC. It codes for CAWSDRQGTGDGYTF.

The table lists this clone with a count of one. The rearrangement uses TRBV19 and TRBJ1-1; unclear D gene. V lost 3 bases, J lost 11 bases, and 10 bases lay in between. The length of the CDR3 is 11 residues. Germline V gene sequence: CDR1 LNHDA, CDR2 SQIVND (reference sequence). DNA of the CDR3: TGTGCCAGTAGTATTTCCTCGGGGGCTTTCTTT. Protein: CASSISSGAFF.

This chain connects TRBV11-2 to TRBJ1-1, with D unresolved. Germline CDR1 and CDR2: SGHAT and FQNNGV. This CDR3 has 13 residues. V was trimmed by 5 bases and J by 3 bases, leaving 10 bases between them. The CDR3 coding sequence is TGTGCCAGCAGCCCTGAGGGCGACACTGAAGCTTTCTTT. It codes for CASSPEGDTEAFF. Combining the CDR3 with reference TRBV11-2 and TRBJ1-1 gives the whole variable domain EAGVAQSPRYKIIEKRQSVAFWCNPISGHATLYWYQQILGQGPKLLIQFQNNGVVDDSQLPKDRFSAERLKGVDSTLKIQPAKLEDSAVYLCASSPEGDTEAFFGQGTRLTVV.